The 22 T cell receptor beta chains listed next were all sequenced from one sample in a study of cytomegalovirus exposure and HLA in healthy donors. PCR primers comprised 60 Vbeta and 13 Jbeta primers. Measured with immunoSEQ multiplex PCR; TCRdb has only the in-frame clones, and not every one. The table has around 250,000 clones, 81% seen once. Sequenced material: PBMCs. These receptors were taken from a woman in her sixties or seventies in good health and CMV-seropositive.

The chain is built from TRBV5-6 and TRBJ1-2; 7 bases fit TRBD1. After removal of 4 bases from V and 4 bases from J, the junction contained 10 bases not matched to a gene. There are 15 residues in the CDR3. CDR1 SGHDT and CDR2 YYEEEE come from the germline V gene. CDR3 loop: CASSTRQGGAYGYTF. The CDR3 nucleotides are TGTGCCAGCAGCACCCGACAGGGAGGCGCCTATGGCTACACCTTC. The whole variable domain, filled in from reference TRBV5-6 and TRBJ1-2, reads DAGVTQSPTHLIKTRGQQVTLRCSPKSGHDTVSWYQQALGQGPQFIFQYYEEEERQRGNFPDRFSGHQFPNYSSELNVNALLLGDSALYLCASSTRQGGAYGYTFGSGTRLTVV.

The V call is TRBV6-1, the J call TRBJ1-1; D gene unclear. Germline values: CDR1 MNHNS, CDR2 SASEGT. The V and J ends lost 5 bases and 1 base respectively, with 5 bases between them. The CDR3 sequence is 12 residues long. CDR3 nucleotides: TGTGCCAGCAGTATGAGGAACACTGAAGCTTTCTTT. Translation: CASSMRNTEAFF.

The rearrangement links TRBV5-1 to TRBJ2-1; 10 nucleotides match TRBD1. The junction had 6 bases not matched to a gene; V was cut back by 4 bases and J by 2 bases. From germline, CDR1 is SGHRS and CDR2 YFSETQ. The CDR3 is made up of 16 amino acids. The CDR3 is CASSPLGQGAYNEQFF. Here the CDR3 DNA reads TGCGCCAGCAGCCCGCTTGGACAGGGGGCCTACAATGAGCAGTTCTTC.

The rearrangement links TRBV6-5 to TRBJ2-2; 7 nucleotides match TRBD2. Germline V CDR1 and CDR2: MNHEY, SVGAGI. V lost 7 bases to trimming and J lost 4 bases; unmatched junction nucleotides: 6. This CDR3 has 14 residues. The CDR3 DNA is TGTGCCAGCAAGCTAGCGGTTACCACCGGGGAGCTGTTTTTT. Protein: CASKLAVTTGELFF.

The rearrangement uses TRBV4-1 and TRBJ2-1; TRBD2 agrees at 9 bases. The CDR3 runs to 16 residues. The V segment lost 7 bases and the J segment 4 bases; nucleotides outside the gene matches: 11. The germline gives CDR1 MGHRA, CDR2 YSYEKL. The DNA for the CDR3 is TGCGCCAGCAAGGGTATAGCGGGAGTATTGTACAATGAGCAGTTCTTC. Amino acids: CASKGIAGVLYNEQFF.

V usage is TRBV5-4 and J usage is TRBJ1-5; the match to TRBD1 covers 9 bases. Looked up from germline, CDR1 is SGHNT and CDR2 is YYREEE (reference sequence). Trimming took 2 bases from V and 2 from J; bases not matched to a gene: 5. This CDR3 comprises 16 residues. In DNA, the CDR3 is TGTGCCAGCAGCTTTACGGGACAGGGTGGCAATCAGCCCCAGCATTTT. Its translation is CASSFTGQGGNQPQHF.

V gene TRBV29-1 combines with J gene TRBJ1-5; TRBD1 matches at 7 bases. The CDR3 has 14 residues. From germline, CDR1 is SQVTM and CDR2 ANQGSEA. After removal of 6 bases from V and 6 bases from J, the junction contained 11 bases not matched to a gene. The CDR3 sequence: CSVADREVGQPQHF. The DNA for the CDR3 is TGCAGCGTCGCCGACAGGGAGGTAGGTCAGCCCCAGCATTTT. The full variable domain, in which reference TRBV29-1 and TRBJ1-5 provide the parts outside the CDR3, is SAVISQKPSRDICQRGTSLTIQCQVDSQVTMMFWYRQQPGQSLTLIATANQGSEATYESGFVIDKFPISRPNLTFSTLTVSNMSPEDSSIYLCSVADREVGQPQHFGDGTRLSIL.

The V and J genes are TRBV18 and TRBJ2-7; 9 nucleotides line up with TRBD1. CDR1 and CDR2 (germline): KGHSH, LQKENI. With 1 base clipped from V and 3 bases from J, the junction kept 7 bases outside the gene matches. This CDR3 comprises 16 residues. The CDR3 is CASSPLEQGAVYEQYF. The DNA for the CDR3 is TGTGCCAGCTCACCACTAGAACAGGGGGCAGTCTACGAGCAGTACTTC.

The chain has TRBV21-1 and TRBJ2-6; the table's D call TRBD2 went unverified against the DNA. TRBV21-1 is recorded as a pseudogene. The CDR3 runs to 19 residues. The CDR3 protein is CATYPGSGLLISGANVLTF. In nucleotides, the CDR3 is TGTGCCACCTACCCCGGGTCGGGACTCCTGATCTCTGGGGCCAACGTCCTGACTTTC.

V and J are TRBV6-1 and TRBJ2-3; 10 positions match TRBD2. The J segment lost 4 bases and the V segment lost 3 bases, leaving 4 bases of the junction unmatched. Germline V gives CDR1 MNHNS, CDR2 SASEGT. The CDR3 length is 15 residues. Here the CDR3 DNA reads TGTGCCAGCAGTGAGATAGCGGGAGGTCCAGATACGCAGTATTTT. Its protein is CASSEIAGGPDTQYF.

The rearrangement links TRBV7-9 to TRBJ1-1; 9 nucleotides line up with TRBD1. The CDR3 totals 16 residues. Germline V gene data show CDR1 as SEHNR and CDR2 as FQNEAQ (reference sequence). J was trimmed by 0 bases and V by 4 bases; bases with no gene match: 6. For the CDR3, the DNA is TGTGCCAGCAGCTCACAGGGGGCCCTGATGAACACTGAAGCTTTCTTT. Its translation: CASSSQGALMNTEAFF.

In this sample, this clone turned up once. This rearrangement joins TRBV29-1 to TRBJ1-2; 9 positions agree with TRBD1. This CDR3 region has 12 residues. V lost 4 bases to trimming and J lost 7 bases; unmatched junction nucleotides: 4. Looked up from germline, CDR1 is SQVTM and CDR2 is ANQGSEA. This CDR3 reads CSVARDRVGYTF. In DNA form, the CDR3 reads TGCAGCGTTGCCCGGGACAGGGTTGGCTACACCTTC.

J is TRBJ2-7 and V is TRBV7-2; tentatively, D is TRBD2 (5 bases). The ends were cut back, 5 bases at V and 3 bases at J, with 11 bases in the middle. The germline V gene encodes CDR1 SGHTA and CDR2 FQGNSA. This CDR3 spans 13 amino acids. The CDR3, as DNA: TGTGCCAGCAGCCGAGATCGGGGCTACGAGCAGTACTTC. This sequence encodes CASSRDRGYEQYF.

The chain combines TRBV28 with TRBJ2-7; no firm D call. The CDR3 loop spans 12 amino acids. The V end was cut by 4 bases, the J end by 2 bases, with 6 bases between. Per the germline V gene, CDR1 is MDHEN and CDR2 is SYDVKM. This chain's CDR3 is CASSSLPYEQYF. The CDR3, as DNA: TGTGCCAGCAGTTCCCTCCCCTACGAGCAGTACTTC.

This CDR3 reads CASSVGGHYGPNEQFF. The CDR3 DNA is TGTGCCAGCAGCGTAGGAGGACATTACGGACCAAATGAGCAGTTCTTC. The rearrangement joins TRBV9 to TRBJ2-1; tentatively, D is TRBD1 (5 bases). Germline-derived CDR1 and CDR2 are SGDLS and YYNGEE. This CDR3 region has 16 residues. V dropped 0 bases and J dropped 7 bases, with 17 bases sitting between them.

The chain is built from TRBV10-3 and TRBJ1-2; 7 bases map to TRBD1. Trimming at V came to 4 bases and at J to 3 bases, leaving 11 bases not matched to a gene. Germline lookup yields CDR1 ENHRY and CDR2 SYGVKD. The length of the CDR3 is 16 residues. CDR3 in amino acids: CAISVDRVGSDYGYTF. CDR3 bases: TGTGCCATCAGTGTAGACAGGGTGGGGAGCGACTATGGCTACACCTTC.

V gene TRBV7-2 combines with J gene TRBJ2-5; 12 bases are a match to TRBD2. The J segment lost 5 bases and the V segment lost 2 bases, leaving 9 bases of the junction unmatched. Germline CDR1 SGHTA, CDR2 FQGNSA. CDR3 length: 17 amino acids. In nucleotides, the CDR3 is TGTGCCAGCAGCTTACGAAGACTAGCGGGAGCAAGGGAGACCCAGTACTTC. It yields the protein CASSLRRLAGARETQYF. The whole variable domain, filled in from reference TRBV7-2 and TRBJ2-5, reads GAGVSQSPSNKVTEKGKDVELRCDPISGHTALYWYRQSLGQGLEFLIYFQGNSAPDKSGLPSDRFSAERTGGSVSTLTIQRTQQEDSAVYLCASSLRRLAGARETQYFGPGTRLLVL.

This chain joins TRBV7-3 and TRBJ1-2; 8 bases match TRBD1. CDR3 length: 12 residues. Unmatched junction bases numbered 7, after V lost 5 bases and J lost 11 bases. Per germline, CDR1 SGHTA and CDR2 FQGTGA. DNA of the CDR3: TGTGCCAGCAGCCCCGGACAGGGTCGGTACACCTTC. Translation: CASSPGQGRYTF.

The V and J genes are TRBV7-2 and TRBJ1-2; 7 positions agree with TRBD1. After removal of 5 bases from V and 4 bases from J, the junction contained 4 bases not matched to a gene. In germline, CDR1 is SGHTA, CDR2 FQGNSA. The CDR3 sequence is 13 residues long. The CDR3 is CASSPGGSYGYTF. The CDR3 DNA reads TGTGCCAGCAGCCCAGGGGGGAGCTATGGCTACACCTTC. Full variable domain (remainder filled in from reference TRBV7-2 and TRBJ1-2): GAGVSQSPSNKVTEKGKDVELRCDPISGHTALYWYRQSLGQGLEFLIYFQGNSAPDKSGLPSDRFSAERTGGSVSTLTIQRTQQEDSAVYLCASSPGGSYGYTFGSGTRLTVV.

The rearrangement uses TRBV28 and TRBJ1-5; 7 bases are a match to TRBD1. Germline V gene data show CDR1 as MDHEN and CDR2 as SYDVKM. V trimming: 6 bases; J trimming: 7 bases; junction bases outside the gene matches: 9. This CDR3 has 14 residues. The CDR3 DNA is TGTGCCAGCAGCTACGGACAGGAAAGGCAGCCCCAGCATTTT. Encoded protein: CASSYGQERQPQHF.

V usage is TRBV5-1 and J usage is TRBJ2-5, with 8 bases matching TRBD1. The DNA end is a closer match to TRBJ2-7, so the J assignment may be wrong. CDR1 is SGHRS and CDR2 is YFSETQ in the germline V gene. The CDR3 has 15 amino acids. In nucleotides, the CDR3 is TGCGCCAGCAGCTTGGGCGAGACAGGGGCCTACGAGCAGTACTTC. Protein product: CASSLGETGAYEQYF.

This sequence joins TRBV28 and TRBJ2-3; D not resolved. V shed 2 bases and J shed 2 bases, with 8 bases lying between them. The germline gives CDR1 MDHEN, CDR2 SYDVKM. The CDR3 contains 14 residues. The CDR3 protein is CASSLRGFTDTQYF. The CDR3 nucleotides read TGTGCCAGCAGTTTACGCGGATTCACAGATACGCAGTATTTT.